What follows describes a single T cell receptor (beta chain). No antigen is known for it. Germline V gives CDR1 GTSNPN, CDR2 SVGIG (reference sequence). The CDR3 extends over 15 amino acids. V lost 3 bases to trimming and J lost 0 bases; unmatched junction nucleotides: 2. The data originate from a study of CD4 T cells in relation to SARS-CoV-2 and coronaviruses. About the study: Shared crossreactive spike epitopes were mapped to their HLA restriction.

Findings of the study overall: Monoreactive clones expanded significantly more to SARS-CoV-2 than crossreactive clones did.

Measured with immunoSEQ multiplex PCR; TCRdb has only the in-frame clones, and not every one. This repertoire shows about 60,000 clones, around 90% found once; its top ten account for roughly 0.37%. This receptor was obtained from an adult with COVID-19. The rearrangement joins TRBV30 to TRBJ2-6; 7 bases match TRBD1. Sequencing was performed on naive CD4+ T cells from PBMCs. Subset here: naive CD4+ T cells isolated by negative enrichment. The CDR3 DNA reads TGTGCCTGGAGAAGGGGGCTCTCTGGGGCCAACGTCCTGACTTTC. This translates into CAWRRGLSGANVLTF.